These 15 T cell receptor beta chains were all obtained from the same sample, sequenced in a study of T cells in Graves' hyperthyroidism and ophthalmopathy. TCR beta CDR3 regions were amplified from RNA transcripts. With the HTBI primer set, the TCR CDR3 went through a first round of RT-PCR. TCRdb used MiXCR to reprocess the multiplex PCR reads, holding one entry per CDR3 protein. This table holds 700,000 to 950,000 distinct CDR3 sequences, roughly a third found once. What was sequenced was blood. The receptors were sampled from a woman between 40 and 55 years old with Graves' hyperthyroidism.

The chain carries TRBV29-1 and TRBJ2-2; 8 nucleotides line up with TRBD1. J was trimmed by 5 bases and V by 7 bases; bases with no gene match: 6. The germline gives CDR1 SQVTM, CDR2 ANQGSEA. The CDR3 consists of 13 residues. This chain's CDR3 is CSGRTGTTGELFF. The CDR3 DNA is TGCAGCGGACGGACAGGGACGACCGGGGAGCTGTTTTTT.

The CDR3 DNA reads TGTGCCAGTAGTATTCGGCCAGATTATGGCTACACCTTC. It specifies CASSIRPDYGYTF. The chain employs TRBV19 and TRBJ1-2; D is unclear. The CDR3 sequence is 13 residues long. Germline CDR1 LNHDA, CDR2 SQIVND (reference sequence). Deletions cut 3 bases from V and 5 bases from J, with 10 bases between.

The sample holds many counts of this clonotype. This rearrangement joins TRBV4-2 to TRBJ1-2; no clear D gene. The ends were cut back, 0 bases at V and 4 bases at J, with 6 bases in the middle. CDR1 and CDR2 from the germline V gene are LGHNA and YNFKEQ. The CDR3 sequence is 13 residues long. The CDR3 DNA reads as TGTGCCAGCAGCCAAGATGACGGCTATGGCTACACCTTC. Translated: CASSQDDGYGYTF.

This clonotype was seen just once. J is TRBJ2-3 and V is TRBV20-1; 9 bases align to TRBD2. The V and J ends lost 6 bases and 6 bases, in that order; junction bases with no gene match: 10. CDR1 is DFQATT and CDR2 is SNEGSKA in the germline V gene (reference sequence). The CDR3 extends over 14 amino acids. CDR3 loop: CSAEWTSEMDTQYF. CDR3 DNA: TGCAGTGCCGAATGGACTAGCGAGATGGATACGCAGTATTTT.

This clonotype was seen once. It may be a read error: a sequence one base away is much more abundant. V gene TRBV10-3 combines with J gene TRBJ2-2; 13 nucleotides line up with TRBD2. Germline CDR1 and CDR2: ENHRY and SYGVKD. The CDR3 totals 15 residues. The CDR3 DNA reads TGTGCCTCAGGACTAGCGGGAGAGTTGGCCGGGGAGCTGCTTTTT. Translated: CASGLAGELAGELLF.

Many counts were recorded for this clonotype. The chain's CDR3 is CASSINWQANTEAFF. In nucleotides, the CDR3 is TGTGCCAGTAGTATCAATTGGCAGGCCAACACTGAAGCTTTCTTT. V usage is TRBV19 and J usage is TRBJ1-1, with D uncertain. Germline values: CDR1 LNHDA, CDR2 SQIVND (reference sequence). This CDR3 is built from 15 residues. V was shortened by 3 bases and J by 2 bases, with 13 bases between the two germline ends.

This clonotype was counted at least ten times. V gene TRBV7-9 combines with J gene TRBJ1-1; 7 nucleotides line up with TRBD1. The CDR3 length is 14 residues. J lost 7 bases, V lost 1 base, and 6 bases had no gene match. Germline V lookup: CDR1 SEHNR, CDR2 FQNEAQ (reference sequence). CDR3 sequence (DNA): TGTGCCAGCAGCTTAGGGCAGGGGGTTGGTGAAGCTTTCTTT. It codes for CASSLGQGVGEAFF.

This clonotype was observed at least ten times. The V gene is TRBV7-2, the J gene TRBJ2-5; D gene uncertain. This CDR3 has 14 residues. Germline CDR1 reads SGHTA; CDR2 reads FQGNSA. V was pared by 0 bases and J by 1 base, with 6 bases between. CDR3 in DNA: TGTGCCAGCAGCTTAGCCCCAATCCAAGAGACCCAGTACTTC. The encoded protein is CASSLAPIQETQYF.

The rearrangement joins TRBV11-2 to TRBJ2-2; D gene unclear. The germline V and J ends were trimmed by 6 bases and 6 bases, with 11 bases remaining between them. Germline V gene lookup returns CDR1 SGHAT and CDR2 FQNNGV. CDR3 length: 13 residues. In DNA, the CDR3 is TGTGCCAGCAGTAAAAGTGGGGCCGGGGAGCTGTTTTTT. Translating gives CASSKSGAGELFF.

This clonotype was seen ten or more times. The CDR3 bases are TGTGCCAGCAGACAGGGGGCAGGGCAGCCCCAGCATTTT. The encoded protein is CASRQGAGQPQHF. This rearrangement joins TRBV25-1 to TRBJ1-5, with TRBD1 identical over 9 bases. CDR1 and CDR2 (germline): MGHDK, SYGVNS. V gave up 6 bases and J gave up 7 bases; unmatched junction bases: 4. This CDR3 region has 13 residues.

There are many counts of this clonotype. This rearrangement joins TRBV20-1 to TRBJ2-7; 9 bases line up with TRBD2. Germline trimming cut 6 bases from V and 4 bases from J; bases unmatched to any gene: 7. This CDR3 is 13 amino acids long. Germline V gene lookup returns CDR1 DFQATT and CDR2 SNEGSKA (reference sequence). CDR3 DNA: TGCAGTGCCCCTGCTAGCGGGAAATACGAGCAGTACTTC. Protein sequence: CSAPASGKYEQYF.

This clonotype was seen ten or more times. This rearrangement joins TRBV7-9 to TRBJ1-5; D possibly corresponds to TRBD1 (5 bases). This CDR3 spans 16 amino acids. V was clipped by 2 bases and J by 2 bases, with 13 bases between them. Per germline, CDR1 SEHNR and CDR2 FQNEAQ (reference sequence). This CDR3 reads CASSLYRGYGNQPQHF. The CDR3 DNA reads TGTGCCAGCAGCTTATACCGGGGGTACGGCAATCAGCCCCAGCATTTT.

There are many counts of this clonotype. J is TRBJ1-1 and V is TRBV29-1; maybe TRBD1 (5 bases). Germline loops: CDR1 SQVTM, CDR2 ANQGSEA. There are 13 residues in the CDR3. V was trimmed by 4 bases and J by 4 bases, leaving 13 bases between them. The CDR3 DNA reads TGCAGCGTTGCTTCAGGGACGGCCACTGAAGCTTTCTTT. This translates into CSVASGTATEAFF. Using reference TRBV29-1 and TRBJ1-1 for the parts outside the CDR3, the full variable domain is SAVISQKPSRDICQRGTSLTIQCQVDSQVTMMFWYRQQPGQSLTLIATANQGSEATYESGFVIDKFPISRPNLTFSTLTVSNMSPEDSSIYLCSVASGTATEAFFGQGTRLTVV.

This clonotype was seen at least ten times. CDR3 DNA sequence: TGTGCCAGCAGCTTACGGTCCACCGGGGAGCTGTTTTTT. As protein: CASSLRSTGELFF. This chain joins TRBV5-4 and TRBJ2-2; unclear D gene. This CDR3 spans 13 amino acids. The V gene lost 2 bases and the J gene lost 4 bases, with 6 bases spanning the gap. Germline V lookup: CDR1 SGHNT, CDR2 YYREEE (reference sequence).

This clonotype has more than one count but fewer than ten. The chain combines TRBV10-3 with TRBJ2-7; D uncertain. Germline V lookup: CDR1 ENHRY, CDR2 SYGVKD. Between the trimmed V and J ends, which lost 5 bases and 7 bases, there was a span of 12 bases. The CDR3 is 12 amino acids. The CDR3 sequence: CAISLGSGEQYF. The CDR3 DNA reads as TGTGCCATCAGTCTCGGGTCTGGTGAGCAGTACTTC.